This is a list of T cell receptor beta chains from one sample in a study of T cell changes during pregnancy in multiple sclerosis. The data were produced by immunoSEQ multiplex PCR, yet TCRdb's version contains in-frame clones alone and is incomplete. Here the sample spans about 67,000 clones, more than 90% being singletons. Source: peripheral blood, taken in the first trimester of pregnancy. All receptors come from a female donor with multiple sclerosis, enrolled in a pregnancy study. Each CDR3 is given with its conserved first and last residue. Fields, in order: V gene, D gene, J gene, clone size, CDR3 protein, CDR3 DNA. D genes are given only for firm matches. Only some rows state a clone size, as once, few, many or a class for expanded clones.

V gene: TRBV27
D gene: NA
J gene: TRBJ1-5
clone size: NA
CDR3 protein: CASSLGGVRNQPQHF
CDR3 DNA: TGTGCCAGCAGTTTGGGAGGGGTACGCAATCAGCCCCAGCATTTT

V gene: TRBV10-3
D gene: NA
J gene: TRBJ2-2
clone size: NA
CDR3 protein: CAIRTSTGESGELFF
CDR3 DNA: TGTGCCATCAGAACCTCGACAGGCGAGAGCGGGGAGCTGTTTTTT

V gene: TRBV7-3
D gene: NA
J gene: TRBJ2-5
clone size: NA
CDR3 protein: CASSYAGNSETQYF
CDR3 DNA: TGTGCCAGCAGCTACGCAGGGAATTCGGAGACCCAGTACTTC

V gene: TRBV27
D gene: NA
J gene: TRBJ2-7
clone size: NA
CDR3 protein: CASSRTTTLGAGAGEQYF
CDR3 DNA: TGTGCCAGCAGCCGCACAACCACCTTAGGGGCGGGGGCAGGGGAGCAGTACTTC

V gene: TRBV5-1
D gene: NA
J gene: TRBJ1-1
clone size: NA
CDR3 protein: CASSPRGDTEAFF
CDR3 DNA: TGCGCCAGCAGCCCGAGAGGTGACACTGAAGCTTTCTTT

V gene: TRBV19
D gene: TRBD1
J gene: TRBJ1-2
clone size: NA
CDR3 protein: CASSTQRDSIYGYTF
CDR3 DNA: TGTGCCAGTAGTACCCAACGGGACAGCATCTATGGCTACACCTTC

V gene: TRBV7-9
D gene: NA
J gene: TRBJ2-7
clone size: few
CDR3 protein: CASSSPDDSPSYEQYF
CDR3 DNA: TGTGCCAGCAGCTCCCCCGACGACAGTCCATCCTACGAGCAGTACTTC

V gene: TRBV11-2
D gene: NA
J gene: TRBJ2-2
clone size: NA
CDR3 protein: CASSGGTFTGELFF
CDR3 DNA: TGTGCCAGCAGCGGCGGGACTTTCACCGGGGAGCTGTTTTTT

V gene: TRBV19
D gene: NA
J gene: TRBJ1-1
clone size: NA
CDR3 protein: CASGGWEGSEAFF
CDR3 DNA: TGTGCCAGTGGCGGTTGGGAAGGGAGTGAAGCTTTCTTT

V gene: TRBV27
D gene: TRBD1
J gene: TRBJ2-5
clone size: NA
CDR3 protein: CASSQRLPGQGAGAQYF
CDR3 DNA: TGTGCCAGCAGCCAGCGACTCCCGGGACAGGGGGCGGGGGCCCAGTACTTC

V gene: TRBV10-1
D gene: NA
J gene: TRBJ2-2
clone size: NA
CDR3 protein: CASSESGQGWTGELFF
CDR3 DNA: TGCGCCAGCAGTGAGTCGGGGCAGGGCTGGACCGGGGAGCTGTTTTTT

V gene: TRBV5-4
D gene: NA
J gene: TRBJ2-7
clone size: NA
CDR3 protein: CASSPGNYEQYF
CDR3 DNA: TGTGCCAGCAGCCCGGGGAACTACGAGCAGTACTTC

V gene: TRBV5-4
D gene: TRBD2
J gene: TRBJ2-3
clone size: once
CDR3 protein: CASSPGTSGGYTDTQYF
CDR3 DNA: TGTGCCAGCAGCCCGGGGACTAGCGGGGGGTACACAGATACGCAGTATTTT

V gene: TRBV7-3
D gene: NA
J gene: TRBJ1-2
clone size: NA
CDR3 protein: CASSLGRGFYPYTF
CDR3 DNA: TGTGCCAGCAGCTTGGGAAGGGGGTTCTATCCCTACACCTTC

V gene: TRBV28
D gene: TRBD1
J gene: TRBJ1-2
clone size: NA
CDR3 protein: CASSKGQNYGYTF
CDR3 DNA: TGTGCCAGCAGTAAGGGACAGAACTATGGCTACACCTTC

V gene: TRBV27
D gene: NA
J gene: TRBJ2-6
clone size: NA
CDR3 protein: CASSMGGYGSGANVLTF
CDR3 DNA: TGTGCCAGCAGTATGGGGGGTTATGGTTCTGGGGCCAACGTCCTGACTTTC

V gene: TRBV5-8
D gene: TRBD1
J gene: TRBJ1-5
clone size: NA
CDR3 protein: CASSHLRGINQPQHF
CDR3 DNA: TGTGCCAGCAGCCACCTCAGGGGGATCAATCAGCCCCAGCATTTT

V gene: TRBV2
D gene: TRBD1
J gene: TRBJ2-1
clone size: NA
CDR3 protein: CASRDRTGGPYNEQFF
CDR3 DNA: TGTGCCAGCAGGGACCGGACAGGCGGCCCCTACAATGAGCAGTTCTTC

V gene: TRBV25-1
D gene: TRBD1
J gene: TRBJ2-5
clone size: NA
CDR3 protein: CASVAGQGLETQYF
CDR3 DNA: TGTGCCAGCGTGGCGGGACAGGGGTTAGAGACCCAGTACTTC

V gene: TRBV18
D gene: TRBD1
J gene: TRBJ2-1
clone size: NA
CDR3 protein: CASSSRDRGIDEQFF
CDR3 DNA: TGTGCCAGCTCCTCCAGGGACAGGGGGATCGATGAGCAGTTCTTC

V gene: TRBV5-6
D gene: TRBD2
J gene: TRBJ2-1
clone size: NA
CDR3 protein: CASSLTGRGGFSYNEQFF
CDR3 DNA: TGTGCCAGCAGCTTGACCGGGAGGGGGGGGTTTTCCTACAATGAGCAGTTCTTC

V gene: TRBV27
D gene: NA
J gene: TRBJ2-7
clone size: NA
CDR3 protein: CASRRQLLYEQYF
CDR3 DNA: TGTGCCAGCCGGAGACAGCTGCTCTACGAGCAGTACTTC

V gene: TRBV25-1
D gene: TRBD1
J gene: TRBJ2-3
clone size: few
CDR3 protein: CATSSGGGTDTQYF
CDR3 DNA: TGTGCCACAAGCTCAGGGGGCGGCACAGATACGCAGTATTTT

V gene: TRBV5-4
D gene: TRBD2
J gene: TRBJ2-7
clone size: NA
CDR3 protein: CASSAPTSGAYEQYF
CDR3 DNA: TGTGCCAGCAGCGCCCCCACTAGCGGGGCATACGAGCAGTACTTC

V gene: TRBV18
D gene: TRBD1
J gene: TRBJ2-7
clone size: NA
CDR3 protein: CASSPLKGQGNEQYF
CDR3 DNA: TGTGCCAGCTCACCACTTAAGGGACAGGGAAACGAGCAGTACTTC

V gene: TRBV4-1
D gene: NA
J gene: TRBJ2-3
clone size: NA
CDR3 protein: CASSQDQEDPGNTQYF
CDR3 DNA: TGCGCCAGCAGCCAAGATCAGGAGGACCCTGGGAATACGCAGTATTTT

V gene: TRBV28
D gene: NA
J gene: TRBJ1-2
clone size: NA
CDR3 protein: CASSLVGQPDGYTF
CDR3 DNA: TGTGCCAGCAGTTTAGTGGGCCAGCCCGATGGCTACACCTTC

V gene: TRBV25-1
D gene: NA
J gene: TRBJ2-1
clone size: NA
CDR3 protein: CASSELGGGGSNEQFF
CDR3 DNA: TGTGCCAGCAGTGAATTAGGTGGCGGAGGGAGCAATGAGCAGTTCTTC

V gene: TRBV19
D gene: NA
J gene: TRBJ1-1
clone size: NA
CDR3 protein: CASKVGKEAEAFF
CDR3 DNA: TGTGCCAGTAAGGTAGGCAAGGAGGCTGAAGCTTTCTTT

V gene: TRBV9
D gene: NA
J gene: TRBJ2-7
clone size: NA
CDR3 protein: CASSVGLPDEQYF
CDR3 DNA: TGTGCCAGCAGCGTAGGTCTACCGGACGAGCAGTACTTC

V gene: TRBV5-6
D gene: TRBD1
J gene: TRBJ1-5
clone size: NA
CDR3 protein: CASSLAGRGPYSNQPQHF
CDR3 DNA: TGTGCCAGCAGCTTGGCTGGCAGGGGGCCCTATAGCAATCAGCCCCAGCATTTT

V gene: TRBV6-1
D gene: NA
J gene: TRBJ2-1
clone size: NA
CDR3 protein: CASSDGGASNEQFF
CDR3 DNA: TGTGCCAGCAGTGACGGGGGAGCCTCCAATGAGCAGTTCTTC

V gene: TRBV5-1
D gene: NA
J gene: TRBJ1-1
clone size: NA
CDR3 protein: CASSMGGVGTEAFF
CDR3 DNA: TGCGCCAGCAGCATGGGGGGCGTGGGGACTGAAGCTTTCTTT

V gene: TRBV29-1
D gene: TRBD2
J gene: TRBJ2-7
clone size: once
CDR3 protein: CSGGTSGGEQYF
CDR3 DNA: TGCAGCGGAGGGACTAGCGGTGGAGAGCAGTACTTC

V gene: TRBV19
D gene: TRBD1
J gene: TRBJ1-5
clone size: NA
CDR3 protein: CASSIRQGRGYSNQPQHF
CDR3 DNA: TGTGCCAGTAGTATACGACAGGGCAGGGGATATAGCAATCAGCCCCAGCATTTT

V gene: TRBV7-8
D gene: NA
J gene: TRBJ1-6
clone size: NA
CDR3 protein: CASSLGGRSASSYNSPLHF
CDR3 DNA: TGTGCCAGCAGCTTAGGAGGTCGGTCAGCCAGCTCCTATAATTCACCCCTCCACTTT